This TCR beta chain stems from a study of blood T cells in healthy people across ages. At the level of the study: Capturing about one barcoded beta molecule per two T cells was achieved by template switching.

It was with a sample-barcoded 5' primer and a J-beta primer mix that a second PCR of roughly 6 to 12 cycles was run. Each cDNA molecule carried a tag from a template-switch adaptor that contained 12 random nucleotides. In TCRdb, the 5' RACE reads were re-called with MiXCR into one record per CDR3 protein. The repertoire has around 1.7 million distinct CDR3 sequences, 28% of them found once; the top ten carry approximately 7.7%. The germline V gene encodes CDR1 LNHDA and CDR2 SQIVND (reference sequence). V gave up 5 bases and J gave up 7 bases, with 14 bases separating them. The CDR3 length is 13 residues.

The origin of this receptor is a woman younger than 45 in good health. The material sequenced was blood. The chain combines TRBV19 with TRBJ1-2; tentatively, D is TRBD1 (5 bases). The CDR3 sequence is CASSVRQNGGYTF. CDR3 DNA sequence: TGTGCCAGTAGTGTAAGACAGAACGGTGGCTACACCTTC.